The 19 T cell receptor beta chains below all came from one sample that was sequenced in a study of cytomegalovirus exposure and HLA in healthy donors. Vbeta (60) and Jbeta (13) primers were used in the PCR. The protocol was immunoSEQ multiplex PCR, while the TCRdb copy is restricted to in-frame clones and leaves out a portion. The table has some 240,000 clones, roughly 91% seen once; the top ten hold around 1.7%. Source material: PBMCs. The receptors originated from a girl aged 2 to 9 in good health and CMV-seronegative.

CDR3 amino acids: CASSVTSGANVLTF. CDR3 nucleotide sequence: TGTGCCAGCAGCGTAACTTCTGGGGCCAACGTCCTGACTTTC. The V call is TRBV9, the J call TRBJ2-6; D gene unclear. Trimming stripped 1 base from V and 1 base from J, with 3 bases between. Germline V gene data show CDR1 as SGDLS and CDR2 as YYNGEE. The CDR3 loop spans 14 amino acids.

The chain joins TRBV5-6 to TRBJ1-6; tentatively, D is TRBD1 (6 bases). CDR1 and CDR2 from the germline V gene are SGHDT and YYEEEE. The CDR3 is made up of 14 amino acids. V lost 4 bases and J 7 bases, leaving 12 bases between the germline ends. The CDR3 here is CASSPQGRNSPLHF. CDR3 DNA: TGTGCCAGCAGCCCCCAGGGGCGGAATTCACCCCTCCACTTT.

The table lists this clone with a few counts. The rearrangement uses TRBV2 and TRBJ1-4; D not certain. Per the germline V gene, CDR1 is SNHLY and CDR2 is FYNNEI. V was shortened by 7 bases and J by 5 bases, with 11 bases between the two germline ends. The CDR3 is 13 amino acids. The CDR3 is CASILRENEKLFF. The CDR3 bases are TGTGCCAGCATTCTCCGGGAAAATGAAAAACTGTTTTTT.

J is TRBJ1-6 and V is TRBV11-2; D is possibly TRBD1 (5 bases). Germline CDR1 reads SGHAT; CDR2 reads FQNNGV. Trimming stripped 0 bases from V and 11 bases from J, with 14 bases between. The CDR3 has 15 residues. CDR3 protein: CASSLEDSRRAPLHF. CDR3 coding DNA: TGTGCCAGCAGCTTAGAAGACAGTCGACGCGCACCCCTCCACTTT.

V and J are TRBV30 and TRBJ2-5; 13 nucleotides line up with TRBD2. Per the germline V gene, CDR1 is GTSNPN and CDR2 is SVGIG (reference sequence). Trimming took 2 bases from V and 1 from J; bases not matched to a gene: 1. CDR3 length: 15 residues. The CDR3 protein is CAWSRTSGGQETQYF. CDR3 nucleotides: TGTGCCTGGAGTCGGACTAGCGGGGGCCAAGAGACCCAGTACTTC.

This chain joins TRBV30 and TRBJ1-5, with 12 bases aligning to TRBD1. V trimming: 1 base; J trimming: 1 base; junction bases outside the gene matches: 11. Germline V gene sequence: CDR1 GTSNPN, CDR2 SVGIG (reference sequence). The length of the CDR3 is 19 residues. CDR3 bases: TGTGCCTGGAGTGCGAACTCGGGACAGGGGGCTGGGAGCAATCAGCCCCAGCATTTT. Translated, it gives CAWSANSGQGAGSNQPQHF. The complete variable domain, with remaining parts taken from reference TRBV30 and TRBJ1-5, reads SQTIHQWPATLVQPVGSPLSLECTVEGTSNPNLYWYRQAAGRGLQLLFYSVGIGQISSEVPQNLSASRPQDRQFILSSKKLLLSDSGFYLCAWSANSGQGAGSNQPQHFGDGTRLSIL.

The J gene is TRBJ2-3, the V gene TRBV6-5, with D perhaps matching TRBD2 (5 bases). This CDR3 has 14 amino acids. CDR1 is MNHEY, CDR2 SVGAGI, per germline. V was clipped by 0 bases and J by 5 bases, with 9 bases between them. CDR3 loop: CASSYSIRGDTQYF. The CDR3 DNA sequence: TGTGCCAGCAGTTACTCGATTCGGGGAGATACGCAGTATTTT.

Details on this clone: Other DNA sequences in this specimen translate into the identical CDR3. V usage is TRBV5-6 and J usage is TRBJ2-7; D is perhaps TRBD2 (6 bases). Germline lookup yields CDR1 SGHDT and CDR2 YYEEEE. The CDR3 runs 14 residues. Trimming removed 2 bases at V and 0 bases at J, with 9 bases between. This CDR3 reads CASSLGGSSYEQYF. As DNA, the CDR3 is TGTGCCAGCAGCTTAGGAGGGAGCTCCTACGAGCAGTACTTC.

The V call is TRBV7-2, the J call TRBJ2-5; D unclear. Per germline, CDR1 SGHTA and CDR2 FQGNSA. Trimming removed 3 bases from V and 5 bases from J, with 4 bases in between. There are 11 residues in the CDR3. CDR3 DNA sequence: TGTGCCAGCAGCTTCGTGGAGACCCAGTACTTC. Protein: CASSFVETQYF.

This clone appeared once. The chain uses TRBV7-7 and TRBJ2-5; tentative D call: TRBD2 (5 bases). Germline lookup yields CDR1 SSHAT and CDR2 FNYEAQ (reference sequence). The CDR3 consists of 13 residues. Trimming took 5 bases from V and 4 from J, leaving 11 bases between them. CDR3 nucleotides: TGTGCCAGCAGCGTACTAGAAAGAGAGACCCAGTACTTC. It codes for CASSVLERETQYF.

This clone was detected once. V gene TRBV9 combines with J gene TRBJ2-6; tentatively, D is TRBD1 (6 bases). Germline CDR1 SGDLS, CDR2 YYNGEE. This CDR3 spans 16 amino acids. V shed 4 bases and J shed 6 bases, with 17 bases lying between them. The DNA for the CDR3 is TGTGCCAGCAGCCCATCCAAGCAGGGGCCGGCCAACGTCCTGACTTTC. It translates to CASSPSKQGPANVLTF.

This CDR3 is CASSQEEQTGTSVSNQPQHF. CDR3 bases: TGCGCCAGCAGCCAAGAAGAGCAAACCGGGACATCGGTTAGCAATCAGCCCCAGCATTTT. The V call is TRBV4-1, the J call TRBJ1-5; D possibly corresponds to TRBD1 (6 bases). The V end lost 0 bases, the J end lost 0 bases, and 21 bases lay between the germline ends. The CDR3 has 20 residues. CDR1 is MGHRA, CDR2 YSYEKL, per germline.

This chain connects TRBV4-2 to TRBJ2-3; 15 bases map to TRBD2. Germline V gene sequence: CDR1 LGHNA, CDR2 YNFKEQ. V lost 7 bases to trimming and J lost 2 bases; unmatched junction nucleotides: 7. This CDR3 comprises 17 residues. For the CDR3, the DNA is TGTGCCAGCAACCCGGGACTAGCGGGAGGACCCACAGATACGCAGTATTTT. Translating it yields CASNPGLAGGPTDTQYF.

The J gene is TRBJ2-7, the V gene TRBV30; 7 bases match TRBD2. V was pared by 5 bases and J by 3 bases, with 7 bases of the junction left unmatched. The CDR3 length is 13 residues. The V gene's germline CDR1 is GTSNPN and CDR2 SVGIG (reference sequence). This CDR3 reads CAWGRDGHYEQYF. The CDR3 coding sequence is TGTGCCTGGGGGAGGGACGGCCACTACGAGCAGTACTTC.

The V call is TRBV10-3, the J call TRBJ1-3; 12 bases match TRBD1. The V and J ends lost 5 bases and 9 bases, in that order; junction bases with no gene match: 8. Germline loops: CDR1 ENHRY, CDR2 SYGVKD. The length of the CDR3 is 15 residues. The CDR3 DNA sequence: TGTGCCATCAGTCGGGACAGGGGGCCCGGGGGCACCATATATTTT. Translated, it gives CAISRDRGPGGTIYF.

CDR3 in DNA: TGTGCCAGCAGCGAGTATGGCTACACCTTC. Translating gives CASSEYGYTF. V usage is TRBV6-6 and J usage is TRBJ1-2, with no clear D. CDR1 is MNHNY, CDR2 SVGAGI, per germline (reference sequence). CDR3 size: 10 residues. The V and J ends lost 6 bases and 5 bases respectively, with 4 bases between them.

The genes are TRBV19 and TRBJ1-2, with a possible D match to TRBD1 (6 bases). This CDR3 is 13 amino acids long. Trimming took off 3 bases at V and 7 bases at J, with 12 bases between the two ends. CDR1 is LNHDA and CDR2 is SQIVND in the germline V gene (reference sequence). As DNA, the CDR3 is TGTGCCAGTAGTATGCGGGAGACAGGTGGCTACACCTTC. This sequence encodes CASSMRETGGYTF.

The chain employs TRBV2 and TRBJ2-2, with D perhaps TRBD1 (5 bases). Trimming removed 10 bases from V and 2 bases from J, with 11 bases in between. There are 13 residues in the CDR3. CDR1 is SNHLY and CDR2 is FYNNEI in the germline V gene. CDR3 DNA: TGTGCCACCCCGACAGACAACACCGGGGAGCTGTTTTTT. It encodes CATPTDNTGELFF.

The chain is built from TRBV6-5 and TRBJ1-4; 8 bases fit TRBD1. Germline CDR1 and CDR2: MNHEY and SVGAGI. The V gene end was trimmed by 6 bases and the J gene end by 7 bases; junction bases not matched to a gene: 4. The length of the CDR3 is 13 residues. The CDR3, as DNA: TGTGCCAGCAGCGGACAGGGCTTTGAAAAACTGTTTTTT. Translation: CASSGQGFEKLFF.